The 21 T cell receptor beta chains reported below all come from one sample, sequenced in a study of human T cells and chemical hapten exposure. Stated time point: pre-sensitization, week 0. As to treatment: therapeutic diphenylcyclopropenone sensitization with weekly scalp DPC. TCRdb redid the calling of the RACE reads with MiXCR, one entry per CDR3 protein. The data contain 350,000 to 450,000 distinct CDR3 sequences, approximately 5.1% of them singletons. The sample in question was whole blood, obtained in connection with sensitization to the hapten diphenylcyclopropenone (DPC). The origin of the receptors is a woman in her fifties or sixties with alopecia areata. Some clones in this sample may be carry-over from other donors' samples.

This clonotype was recorded at least ten times. This sequence joins TRBV20-1 and TRBJ2-3, with TRBD1 identical over 7 bases. The J segment lost 6 bases and the V segment lost 5 bases, leaving 8 bases of the junction unmatched. CDR1 is DFQATT, CDR2 SNEGSKA, per germline (reference sequence). The CDR3 is 13 amino acids. The CDR3 is CSAPEGAVDTQYF. The CDR3 bases are TGCAGTGCTCCAGAGGGGGCTGTGGATACGCAGTATTTT.

Many counts were recorded for this clonotype. The V and J genes are TRBV7-2 and TRBJ1-1; possibly TRBD1 for D (5 bases). The V end was cut by 5 bases, the J end by 1 base, with 14 bases between. Looked up from germline, CDR1 is SGHTA and CDR2 is FQGNSA. CDR3 length: 15 residues. CDR3 sequence: CASSPRRGSNTEAFF. The CDR3 DNA follows: TGTGCCAGCAGCCCCCGAAGGGGATCGAACACTGAAGCTTTCTTT.

This clonotype was counted at least ten times. The chain recombines TRBV5-1 with TRBJ1-2; a weak D match, TRBD1 (5 bases). This CDR3 contains 13 residues. Germline V gives CDR1 SGHRS, CDR2 YFSETQ. V shed 0 bases and J shed 4 bases, with 7 bases lying between them. The chain's CDR3 is CASSLDRTYGYTF. In DNA form, the CDR3 reads TGCGCCAGCAGCTTGGACAGGACCTATGGCTACACCTTC.

This chain links TRBV20-1 with TRBJ2-7; 13 nucleotides line up with TRBD2. The V gene's germline CDR1 is DFQATT and CDR2 SNEGSKA (reference sequence). With 5 bases clipped from V and 0 bases from J, the junction kept 7 bases outside the gene matches. CDR3 size: 16 residues. The CDR3 loop reads CSARPGTSGVSYEQYF. The CDR3 DNA sequence: TGCAGTGCTCGTCCCGGGACTAGCGGGGTCTCCTACGAGCAGTACTTC.

V usage is TRBV27 and J usage is TRBJ2-6, with TRBD1 as a possible D gene (6 bases). This CDR3 comprises 18 residues. Germline V CDR1 and CDR2: MNHEY, SMNVEV (reference sequence). V lost 5 bases and J 4 bases, leaving 21 bases between the germline ends. This chain's CDR3 is CASSRETDRGGGANVLTF. The DNA of the CDR3 is TGTGCCAGCAGTAGAGAGACGGACAGAGGAGGCGGGGCCAACGTCCTGACTTTC.

This clonotype turned up a few times. The gene calls are TRBV4-3 and TRBJ2-2; TRBD2 is a possible D gene (5 bases). V lost 2 bases, J lost 0 bases, and 16 bases lay in between. CDR3 length: 18 amino acids. Germline V CDR1 and CDR2: LGHNA, YSLEER. The CDR3 loop is CASSQSLPRVSNTGELFF. The CDR3 DNA reads as TGCGCCAGCAGCCAAAGCCTACCGAGGGTGTCGAACACCGGGGAGCTGTTTTTT.

V gene TRBV12-3 or TRBV12-4 combines with J gene TRBJ2-5; D remains unclear. This CDR3 is built from 13 residues. The V end lost 8 bases, the J end lost 5 bases, and 15 bases lay between the germline ends. The CDR3 coding sequence is TGTGCCAGCCTGGGGAACAGTCGCGAGACCCAGTACTTC. Encoded protein: CASLGNSRETQYF.

This clonotype was counted only a few times. The rearrangement links TRBV7-2 to TRBJ2-3; the D is unclear. Germline-derived CDR1 and CDR2 are SGHTA and FQGNSA. The CDR3 totals 13 residues. Between the trimmed V and J ends, which lost 6 bases and 2 bases, there was a span of 9 bases. The CDR3 protein is CASRRVPTDTQYF. CDR3 nucleotides: TGTGCCAGCAGAAGGGTTCCCACAGATACGCAGTATTTT.

This clonotype was seen repeatedly, ten times or more. In DNA, the CDR3 is TGTGCCAGCAGTTTATGGGACAGGATCTCCTACGAGCAGTACTTC. Translated: CASSLWDRISYEQYF. The chain uses TRBV28 and TRBJ2-7; 7 bases line up with TRBD1. The trim removed 0 bases at V and 0 bases at J, leaving 2 bases unmatched. Germline lookup yields CDR1 MDHEN and CDR2 SYDVKM. This CDR3 has 15 residues.

V gene TRBV29-1 combines with J gene TRBJ2-5, with TRBD2 matching over 10 bases. Germline V gene lookup returns CDR1 SQVTM and CDR2 ANQGSEA. V gave up 5 bases and J gave up 1 base; unmatched junction bases: 10. This CDR3 contains 16 residues. The CDR3 spells CSVPTTSGTTQETQYF. The CDR3 DNA is TGCAGCGTTCCCACTACTAGCGGGACGACCCAAGAGACCCAGTACTTC. The full variable domain, completed using reference TRBV29-1 and TRBJ2-5, is SAVISQKPSRDICQRGTSLTIQCQVDSQVTMMFWYRQQPGQSLTLIATANQGSEATYESGFVIDKFPISRPNLTFSTLTVSNMSPEDSSIYLCSVPTTSGTTQETQYFGPGTRLLVL.

This clonotype was detected a few times. V and J are TRBV19 and TRBJ2-5; D gene ambiguous. Germline assignment: CDR1 LNHDA and CDR2 SQIVND (reference sequence). The CDR3 totals 13 residues. Trimming pared 5 bases from V and 5 bases from J, leaving 12 bases between. CDR3: CASSWALRETQYF. CDR3 DNA sequence: TGTGCCAGTAGTTGGGCGCTCCGGGAGACCCAGTACTTC.

This chain's CDR3 is CASSQQATEEAFF. Written as DNA, the CDR3 is TGTGCCAGCTCACAACAAGCGACAGAAGAAGCTTTCTTT. The genes are TRBV18 and TRBJ1-1, with D possibly being TRBD1 (5 bases). CDR3 length: 13 amino acids. Germline values: CDR1 KGHSH, CDR2 LQKENI. V was trimmed by 4 bases and J by 8 bases, leaving 14 bases between them.

This clonotype was counted many times. The chain is built from TRBV18 and TRBJ1-6; 9 bases agree with TRBD1. CDR3 length equals 16 residues. Germline lookup yields CDR1 KGHSH and CDR2 LQKENI. Unmatched junction bases numbered 10, after V lost 2 bases and J lost 11 bases. The CDR3 DNA reads TGTGCCAGCTCACCAATGGACAGGGGTCTAGAGACACCCCTCCACTTT. Its translation: CASSPMDRGLETPLHF.

The chain recombines TRBV12-1 with TRBJ2-1. TRBV12-1 has pseudogene status. This CDR3 is 11 amino acids long. Written as DNA, the CDR3 is TGTGCCAGCAGCTTCTGTAATGAGCAGTTCTTC. Translated: CASSFCNEQFF.

This clonotype appeared many times. The genes are TRBV6-6 and TRBJ2-5; 8 bases map to TRBD1. CDR1 and CDR2 from the germline V gene are MNHNY and SVGAGI (reference sequence). The CDR3 sequence is 15 residues long. V shed 2 bases and J 4 bases; nucleotides not matched to a gene: 6. CDR3 region: CASSYPQTGVETQYF. CDR3 nucleotides: TGTGCCAGCAGTTACCCGCAGACAGGGGTAGAGACCCAGTACTTC.

The chain joins TRBV20-1 to TRBJ2-4, with D perhaps matching TRBD2 (7 bases). This CDR3 has 14 amino acids. Germline CDR1 DFQATT, CDR2 SNEGSKA (reference sequence). Trimming pared 6 bases from V and 2 bases from J, leaving 14 bases between. The CDR3 here is CSAWGGPTKNIQYF. As DNA, the CDR3 is TGCAGTGCGTGGGGGGGGCCAACCAAAAACATTCAGTACTTC.

In its sample, this clonotype was seen a few times. The J gene is TRBJ2-3, the V gene TRBV11-3, with 9 nucleotides matching TRBD2. Trimming at V came to 2 bases and at J to 2 bases, leaving 8 bases not matched to a gene. CDR1 is SGHNT, CDR2 YENEEA, per germline. CDR3 length: 17 amino acids. The CDR3 here is CASSLLIAGATTDTQYF. CDR3 in DNA: TGTGCCAGCAGCTTACTAATAGCGGGGGCGACCACAGATACGCAGTATTTT.

The chain employs TRBV6-5 and TRBJ1-2; possible D gene TRBD1, 6 bases. CDR1 is MNHEY and CDR2 is SVGAGI in the germline V gene. V lost 6 bases, J lost 5 bases, and 13 bases lay in between. CDR3 length equals 13 residues. In DNA, the CDR3 is TGTGCCAGCAGCACGGACAGTCTTTATGGCTACACCTTC. This codes for CASSTDSLYGYTF.

This chain uses TRBV20-1 with TRBJ2-7; D unresolved. Trimming cost V 6 bases and J 5 bases, with 20 bases left between them. The CDR3 runs 14 residues. Per germline, CDR1 DFQATT and CDR2 SNEGSKA (reference sequence). CDR3 region: CSARILETGHEQYF. In nucleotides, the CDR3 is TGCAGTGCGCGTATCTTAGAGACCGGGCACGAGCAGTACTTC.

This clonotype was recorded many times. The chain joins TRBV6-5 to TRBJ2-3, with TRBD1 as a possible D gene (6 bases). Germline-derived CDR1 and CDR2 are MNHEY and SVGAGI. The V end was cut by 5 bases, the J end by 0 bases, with 6 bases between. CDR3 length: 13 amino acids. CDR3 sequence reads: CASSDRSTDTQYF. CDR3 sequence (DNA): TGTGCCAGCAGTGACAGGAGCACAGATACGCAGTATTTT.

The table lists this clonotype with many counts. The CDR3: CASSRPRGYPYEQYF. CDR3 coding DNA: TGTGCCAGCAGCCGCCCCAGGGGCTACCCCTACGAGCAGTACTTC. The rearrangement joins TRBV6-5 to TRBJ2-7, with D perhaps matching TRBD1 (6 bases). The CDR3 covers 15 residues. Looked up from germline, CDR1 is MNHEY and CDR2 is SVGAGI. Trimming removed 6 bases from V and 2 bases from J, with 17 bases in between.